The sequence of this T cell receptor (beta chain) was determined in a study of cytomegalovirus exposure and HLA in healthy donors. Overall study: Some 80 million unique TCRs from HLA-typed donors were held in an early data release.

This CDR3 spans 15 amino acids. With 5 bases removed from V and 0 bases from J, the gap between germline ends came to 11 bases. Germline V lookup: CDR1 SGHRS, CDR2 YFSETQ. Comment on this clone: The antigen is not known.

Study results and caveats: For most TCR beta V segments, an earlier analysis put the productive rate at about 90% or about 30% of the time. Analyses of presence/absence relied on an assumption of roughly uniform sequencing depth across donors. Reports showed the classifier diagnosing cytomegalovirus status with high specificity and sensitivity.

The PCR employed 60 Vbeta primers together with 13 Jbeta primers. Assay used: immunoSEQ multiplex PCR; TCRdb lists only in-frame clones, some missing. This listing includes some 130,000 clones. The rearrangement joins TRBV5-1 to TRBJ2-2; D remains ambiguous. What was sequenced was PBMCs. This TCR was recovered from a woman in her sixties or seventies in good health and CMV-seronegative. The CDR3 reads CASSSSTANTGELFF. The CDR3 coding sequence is TGCGCCAGCAGTTCCTCGACTGCGAACACCGGGGAGCTGTTTTTT. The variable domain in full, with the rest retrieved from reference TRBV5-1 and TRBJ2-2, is KAGVTQTPRYLIKTRGQQVTLSCSPISGHRSVSWYQQTPGQGLQFLFEYFSETQRNKGNFPGRFSGRQFSNSRSEMNVSTLELGDSALYLCASSSSTANTGELFFGEGSRLTVL.